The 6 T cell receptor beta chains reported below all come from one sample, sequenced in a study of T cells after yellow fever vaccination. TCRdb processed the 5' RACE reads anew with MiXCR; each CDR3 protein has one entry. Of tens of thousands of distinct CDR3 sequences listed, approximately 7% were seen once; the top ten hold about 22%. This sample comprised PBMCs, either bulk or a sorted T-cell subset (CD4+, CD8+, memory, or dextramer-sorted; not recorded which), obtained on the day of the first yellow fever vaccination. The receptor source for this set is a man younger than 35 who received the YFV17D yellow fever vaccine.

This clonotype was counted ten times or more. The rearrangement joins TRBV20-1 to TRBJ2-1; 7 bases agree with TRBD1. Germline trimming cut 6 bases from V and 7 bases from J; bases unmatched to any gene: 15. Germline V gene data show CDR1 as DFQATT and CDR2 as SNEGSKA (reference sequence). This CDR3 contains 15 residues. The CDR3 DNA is TGCAGTGCCCAAATCAGGGGGAACTCAAGGAATGAGCAGTTCTTC. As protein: CSAQIRGNSRNEQFF.

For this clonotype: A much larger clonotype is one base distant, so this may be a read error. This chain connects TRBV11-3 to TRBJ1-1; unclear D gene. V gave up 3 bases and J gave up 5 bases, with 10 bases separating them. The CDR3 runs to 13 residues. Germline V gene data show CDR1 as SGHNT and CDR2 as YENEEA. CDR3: CASSFDGRTEAFF. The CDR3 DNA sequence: TGTGCCAGCAGCTTCGACGGAAGGACTGAAGCTTTCTTT.

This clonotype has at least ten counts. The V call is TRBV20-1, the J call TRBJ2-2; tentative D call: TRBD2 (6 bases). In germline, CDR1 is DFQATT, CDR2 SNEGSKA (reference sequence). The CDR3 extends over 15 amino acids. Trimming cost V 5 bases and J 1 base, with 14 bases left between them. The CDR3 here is CSAVQGAGNTGELFF. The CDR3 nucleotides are TGCAGTGCTGTTCAGGGAGCGGGGAACACCGGGGAGCTGTTTTTT.

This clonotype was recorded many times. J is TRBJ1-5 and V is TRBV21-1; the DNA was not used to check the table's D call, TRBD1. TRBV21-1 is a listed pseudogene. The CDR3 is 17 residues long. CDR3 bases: TGTGCCAGCAGCAAAGTTTCCGAGGGAAGGGAAAATCAGCCCCAGCATTTT. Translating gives CASSKVSEGRENQPQHF.

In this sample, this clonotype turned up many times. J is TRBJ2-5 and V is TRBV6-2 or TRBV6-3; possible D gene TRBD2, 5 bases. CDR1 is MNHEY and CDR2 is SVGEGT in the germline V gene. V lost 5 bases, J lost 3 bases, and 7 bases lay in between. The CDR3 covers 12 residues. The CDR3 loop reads CASSAGEETQYF. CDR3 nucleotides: TGTGCCAGCAGTGCGGGTGAAGAGACCCAGTACTTC.

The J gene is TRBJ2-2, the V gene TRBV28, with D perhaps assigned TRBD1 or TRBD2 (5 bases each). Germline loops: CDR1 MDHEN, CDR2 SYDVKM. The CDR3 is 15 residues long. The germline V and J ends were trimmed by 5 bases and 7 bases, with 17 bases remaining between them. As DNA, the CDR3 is TGTGCCAGCAGTGTGGGACGTCCGAGGGTCGGGGAGCTGTTTTTT. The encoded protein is CASSVGRPRVGELFF.